This entry lists 9 T cell receptor beta chains sequenced from one sample in a study of graft-versus-host responses after intestinal transplantation. Repertoires were generated with immunoSEQ multiplex PCR, while TCRdb's copy carries only in-frame clones and drops some. The table lists over 85,000 clones, 85% to 95% of them singletons. Which antigens these TCRs recognize remains unknown. The material sequenced was unstimulated CD4+ T cells sorted from spleen or lymph node cells, taken before transplant. These receptors were obtained from a human donor who was the organ donor for an intestinal transplant.

This clone was observed a single time. The chain joins TRBV11-2 to TRBJ1-1, with 9 nucleotides matching TRBD1. Looked up from germline, CDR1 is SGHAT and CDR2 is FQNNGV. J lost 7 bases, V lost 2 bases, and 2 bases had no gene match. The CDR3 sequence is 13 residues long. The CDR3 region is CASSLTGGLEAFF. The CDR3 bases are TGTGCCAGCAGCTTAACAGGGGGCCTTGAAGCTTTCTTT.

The rearrangement uses TRBV5-1 and TRBJ2-3; D assignment may be TRBD1 or TRBD2 (8 bases each). CDR1 and CDR2 (germline): SGHRS, YFSETQ. The CDR3 is 18 residues long. Trimming removed 4 bases from V and 0 bases from J, with 21 bases in between. The CDR3 nucleotides read TGCGCCAGCAGCCCTGCGGGGGGCAGGGGGCCCAGCACAGATACGCAGTATTTT. Translating it yields CASSPAGGRGPSTDTQYF. Combining the CDR3 with reference TRBV5-1 and TRBJ2-3 gives the whole variable domain KAGVTQTPRYLIKTRGQQVTLSCSPISGHRSVSWYQQTPGQGLQFLFEYFSETQRNKGNFPGRFSGRQFSNSRSEMNVSTLELGDSALYLCASSPAGGRGPSTDTQYFGPGTRLTVL.

The chain is built from TRBV30 and TRBJ2-3, with 11 positions matching TRBD2. V was clipped by 0 bases and J by 2 bases; unmatched bases: 7. The CDR3 runs 17 residues. Germline V gene sequence: CDR1 GTSNPN, CDR2 SVGIG (reference sequence). CDR3 in amino acids: CAWSVSSGGKLTDTQYF. The DNA for the CDR3 is TGTGCCTGGAGTGTGTCTAGCGGGGGGAAGCTCACAGATACGCAGTATTTT.

The chain combines TRBV7-2 with TRBJ2-4; 7 bases agree with TRBD1. Trimming cost V 1 base and J 12 bases; bases outside gene matches: 9. The CDR3 covers 14 residues. The germline V gene has CDR1 SGHTA and CDR2 FQGNSA. The CDR3, as DNA: TGTGCCAGCAGCTTAGAACAGGGGCGCCGGAGTCAGTACTTC. It is translated as CASSLEQGRRSQYF.

For this clone: Other DNA variants within this sample encode the same CDR3. The rearrangement links TRBV10-3 to TRBJ2-1; 8 bases agree with TRBD1. J lost 8 bases, V lost 6 bases, and 6 bases had no gene match. Germline lookup yields CDR1 ENHRY and CDR2 SYGVKD. There are 13 residues in the CDR3. The CDR3 reads CAIRVTGEDEQFF. The CDR3 DNA follows: TGTGCCATCAGAGTGACAGGGGAGGATGAGCAGTTCTTC.

This chain uses TRBV11-2 with TRBJ2-5; unclear D gene. In germline, CDR1 is SGHAT, CDR2 FQNNGV. With 5 bases removed from V and 2 bases from J, the gap between germline ends came to 15 bases. This CDR3 has 15 residues. The CDR3 sequence: CASSLPNRAQETQYF. The CDR3 DNA sequence: TGTGCCAGCAGCCTCCCCAATCGGGCACAAGAGACCCAGTACTTC. Looking up the rest from reference TRBV11-2 and TRBJ2-5 gives the full variable domain: EAGVAQSPRYKIIEKRQSVAFWCNPISGHATLYWYQQILGQGPKLLIQFQNNGVVDDSQLPKDRFSAERLKGVDSTLKIQPAKLEDSAVYLCASSLPNRAQETQYFGPGTRLLVL.

The chain employs TRBV28 and TRBJ2-7, with 7 bases lining up with TRBD1. The CDR3 contains 13 residues. CDR1 is MDHEN, CDR2 SYDVKM, per germline. V lost 3 bases, J lost 4 bases, and 3 bases stayed unmatched. CDR3 DNA sequence: TGTGCCAGCAGTTTTTCCAGGGGGTACGAGCAGTACTTC. Its protein product is CASSFSRGYEQYF.

This chain joins TRBV2 and TRBJ2-6; D gene unclear. The CDR3 loop spans 15 amino acids. Germline CDR1 SNHLY, CDR2 FYNNEI. V was clipped by 7 bases and J by 0 bases, with 10 bases between them. CDR3 amino acids: CASNPHNSGANVLTF. CDR3 nucleotides: TGTGCCAGCAACCCACATAACTCTGGGGCCAACGTCCTGACTTTC.

The chain links TRBV15 to TRBJ2-7; D uncertain. The V end was cut by 0 bases, the J end by 0 bases, with 6 bases between. The V gene's germline CDR1 is LNHNV and CDR2 YYDKDF (reference sequence). This CDR3 region has 14 residues. The CDR3 protein is CATSREQLSYEQYF. The CDR3 region has the DNA TGTGCCACCAGCAGAGAACAGCTCTCCTACGAGCAGTACTTC.